This T cell receptor (beta chain) was sequenced during a study of Ad26.COV2.S vaccination and SARS-CoV-2 variants. TCRdb's copy holds only in-frame clones and misses some; the assay was immunoSEQ multiplex PCR. Of roughly 400,000 clones in the sample, 90% were seen once. Treatment of the sample: roughly 19 received Ad26.COV2.S at low or high dose, single or two shots; several received placebo; per-sample allocation not given. Sampling was done on day 63 after the first vaccine or placebo injection. This TCR derives from a person aged 18-65 years who received the Ad26.COV2.S COVID-19 vaccine or a placebo. The specimen comprised peripheral blood, sampled in a trial of Ad26.COV2.S vaccine versus placebo.

CDR3 nucleotides: TGCGCCAGCAGCTTGTATGGGGCAGAGACCCAGTACTTC. Translation gives CASSLYGAETQYF. The chain uses TRBV5-1 and TRBJ2-5, with a possible D match to TRBD1 (5 bases). Trimming removed 1 base at V and 4 bases at J, with 8 bases between. CDR3 size: 13 residues. Germline CDR1 and CDR2: SGHRS and YFSETQ.